The present T cell receptor (beta chain) was sequenced within a study of T cell repertoires in cytomegalovirus infection. Study in general: Both CMV infection and a matching HLA type were indicated by public TCR beta signatures.

Whole-study results and caveats: Clonotypes of TCR beta that were HLA-C-restricted and CMV-specific dominated the ex vivo response. Cumulative public TCR beta family frequency identified CMV carriers with the relevant HLA.

This clonotype has at least ten counts. What it binds is not known. Each CDR3 protein gets one entry after TCRdb re-called the reads with MiXCR. The sample consists of approximately 240,000 distinct CDR3 sequences, approximately 13% of them appearing once. The source of this sequence is a human donor in good health (CMV status not recorded). Some clones in this sample may be carry-over from other donors' samples. Sequencing was done on a sample of PBMCs.

CDR3 DNA sequence: TGTGCCAGCAGCTTACCGGGGGATGAAAAACTGTTTTTT. It codes for CASSLPGDEKLFF. V gene TRBV7-9 combines with J gene TRBJ1-4; a possible D gene is TRBD1 (5 bases). Germline CDR1 is SEHNR and CDR2 is FQNEAQ (reference sequence). V dropped 2 bases and J dropped 6 bases, with 7 bases sitting between them. The CDR3 length is 13 residues.